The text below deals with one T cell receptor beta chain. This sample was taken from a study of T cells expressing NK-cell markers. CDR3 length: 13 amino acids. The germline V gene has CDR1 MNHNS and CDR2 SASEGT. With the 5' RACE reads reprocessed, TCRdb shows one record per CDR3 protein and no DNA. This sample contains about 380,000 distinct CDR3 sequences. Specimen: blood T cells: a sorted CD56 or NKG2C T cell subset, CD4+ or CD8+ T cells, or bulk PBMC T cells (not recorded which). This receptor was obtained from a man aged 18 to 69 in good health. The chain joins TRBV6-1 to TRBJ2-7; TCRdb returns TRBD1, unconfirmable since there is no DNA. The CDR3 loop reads CASSGTLSYEQYF.